These T cell receptor beta chains were read from a single sample in a study of long-term antiretroviral therapy in people with HIV. Here immunoSEQ multiplex PCR was the method, and the copy in TCRdb shows in-frame clones only, minus some. This table has tens of thousands of clones, 80% to 95% appearing once. This specimen consisted of unsorted PBMCs, obtained about 5.5 years after starting antiretroviral therapy. The origin of the receptors is a woman aged 40 to 50 with HIV. Both conserved end residues are part of each CDR3. Fields, in order: clone size, V gene, D gene, J gene, CDR3 length, CDR3 DNA, CDR3 protein. The D gene is left open where the match is weak. A row's size may be missing; if present it is once, few, many or a size class.

clone size: .; V gene: TRBV18; D gene: .; J gene: TRBJ2-3; CDR3 length: 14; CDR3 DNA: TGTGCCAGCTCACCGTCGGGACGGATAGATACGCAGTATTTT; CDR3 protein: CASSPSGRIDTQYF
clone size: .; V gene: TRBV5-1; D gene: .; J gene: TRBJ2-5; CDR3 length: 15; CDR3 DNA: TGCGCCAGCAGCTTCGGATACCCCGGATGGGAGACCCAGTACTTC; CDR3 protein: CASSFGYPGWETQYF
clone size: .; V gene: TRBV19; D gene: .; J gene: TRBJ1-2; CDR3 length: 17; CDR3 DNA: TGTGCCAGTAGTATAGACCGACGACAGATGGGGGCCGATGGCTACACCTTC; CDR3 protein: CASSIDRRQMGADGYTF
clone size: few; V gene: TRBV6-5; D gene: TRBD2; J gene: TRBJ2-7; CDR3 length: 15; CDR3 DNA: TGTGCCAGCAGCGAAAGCGGGAGAGGGTCCTACGAGCAGTACTTC; CDR3 protein: CASSESGRGSYEQYF
clone size: once; V gene: TRBV11-3; D gene: .; J gene: TRBJ2-7; CDR3 length: 15; CDR3 DNA: TGTGCCAGCAGCTTCGGTAGGGCCACGTCCGACGAGCAGTACTTC; CDR3 protein: CASSFGRATSDEQYF
clone size: .; V gene: TRBV30; D gene: .; J gene: TRBJ1-2; CDR3 length: 14; CDR3 DNA: TGTGCCTGGAGTGCTGGACTGGTGGACTATGGCTACACCTTC; CDR3 protein: CAWSAGLVDYGYTF
clone size: .; V gene: TRBV2; D gene: .; J gene: TRBJ1-5; CDR3 length: 14; CDR3 DNA: TGTGCCAGCAGTGAGGGGCAGACTAATCAGCCCCAGCATTTT; CDR3 protein: CASSEGQTNQPQHF
clone size: .; V gene: TRBV6-6; D gene: .; J gene: TRBJ1-2; CDR3 length: 14; CDR3 DNA: TGTGCCAGCGAAGATACCGGGAGTCAATATGGCTACACCTTC; CDR3 protein: CASEDTGSQYGYTF
clone size: .; V gene: TRBV5-1; D gene: .; J gene: TRBJ1-1; CDR3 length: 14; CDR3 DNA: TGCGCCAGCAGCTTCAAGGACATGAACACTGAAGCTTTCTTT; CDR3 protein: CASSFKDMNTEAFF
clone size: .; V gene: TRBV6-6; D gene: .; J gene: TRBJ1-1; CDR3 length: 11; CDR3 DNA: TGTGCCAGCGCCCCTATAACTGAAGCTTTCTTT; CDR3 protein: CASAPITEAFF
clone size: .; V gene: TRBV2; D gene: .; J gene: TRBJ2-1; CDR3 length: 12; CDR3 DNA: TGTGCCAGCAGCGCGAGATACAATGAGCAGTTCTTC; CDR3 protein: CASSARYNEQFF
clone size: .; V gene: TRBV9; D gene: TRBD1; J gene: TRBJ2-7; CDR3 length: 15; CDR3 DNA: TGTGCCAGCAGCGCCTCAGACAGGGGCTCCTACGAGCAGTACTTC; CDR3 protein: CASSASDRGSYEQYF
clone size: .; V gene: TRBV2; D gene: .; J gene: TRBJ2-1; CDR3 length: 13; CDR3 DNA: TGTGCCAGCAGTGAAGGAGGTTACAATGAGCAGTTCTTC; CDR3 protein: CASSEGGYNEQFF
clone size: .; V gene: TRBV6-5; D gene: .; J gene: TRBJ1-1; CDR3 length: 14; CDR3 DNA: TGTGCCAGCAGTTACTTAGGGGTGCACACTGAAGCTTTCTTT; CDR3 protein: CASSYLGVHTEAFF
clone size: .; V gene: TRBV11-2; D gene: .; J gene: TRBJ2-5; CDR3 length: 15; CDR3 DNA: TGTGCCAGCAGCCCGGAGACAGGAACGTGGGAGACCCAGTACTTC; CDR3 protein: CASSPETGTWETQYF
clone size: .; V gene: TRBV19; D gene: .; J gene: TRBJ1-1; CDR3 length: 13; CDR3 DNA: TGTGCCAGTAGTTTACAGCGCGGCACTGAAGCTTTCTTT; CDR3 protein: CASSLQRGTEAFF
clone size: .; V gene: TRBV27; D gene: .; J gene: TRBJ2-7; CDR3 length: 14; CDR3 DNA: TGTGCCAGCAGTTTGCTAGAGCGGCATGGGGAGCAGTACTTC; CDR3 protein: CASSLLERHGEQYF
clone size: .; V gene: TRBV18; D gene: .; J gene: TRBJ1-3; CDR3 length: 14; CDR3 DNA: TGTGCCAGCTCACCTCGGGACTCTGGAAACACCATATATTTT; CDR3 protein: CASSPRDSGNTIYF
clone size: once; V gene: TRBV30; D gene: .; J gene: TRBJ1-1; CDR3 length: 10; CDR3 DNA: TGTGCCTGGGCTCATGCTGAAGCTTTCTTT; CDR3 protein: CAWAHAEAFF
clone size: .; V gene: TRBV4-3; D gene: .; J gene: TRBJ2-1; CDR3 length: 17; CDR3 DNA: TGCGCCAGCAGCCAAGATCTAGGAGGGGGGGGAAACAATGAGCAGTTCTTC; CDR3 protein: CASSQDLGGGGNNEQFF
clone size: .; V gene: TRBV5-4; D gene: .; J gene: TRBJ2-7; CDR3 length: 14; CDR3 DNA: TGTGCCAGCAGCCCCCCTAGTAGAGCCTACGAGCAGTACTTC; CDR3 protein: CASSPPSRAYEQYF
clone size: .; V gene: TRBV9; D gene: .; J gene: TRBJ1-2; CDR3 length: 14; CDR3 DNA: TGTGCCAGCAGCGCGCCCGGGGTGGGCTATGGCTACACCTTC; CDR3 protein: CASSAPGVGYGYTF
clone size: .; V gene: TRBV18; D gene: .; J gene: TRBJ2-1; CDR3 length: 16; CDR3 DNA: TGTGCCAGCTCACCAGGAGGGTCGGGGTCCTACAATGAGCAGTTCTTC; CDR3 protein: CASSPGGSGSYNEQFF
clone size: .; V gene: TRBV14; D gene: .; J gene: TRBJ1-2; CDR3 length: 15; CDR3 DNA: TGTGCCAGCAGCCCTAGGGCAGGATCTAACTATGGCTACACCTTC; CDR3 protein: CASSPRAGSNYGYTF
clone size: .; V gene: TRBV6-5; D gene: .; J gene: TRBJ1-6; CDR3 length: 16; CDR3 DNA: TGTGCCAGCAGTTACTCAGGCTTCGGGGTAGGTTCACCCCTCCACTTT; CDR3 protein: CASSYSGFGVGSPLHF
clone size: .; V gene: TRBV7-6; D gene: .; J gene: TRBJ2-1; CDR3 length: 20; CDR3 DNA: TGTGCCAGCAGCCCAAGCTTCTCTGGACAGTCCCTATCCTCCTACAATGAGCAGTTCTTC; CDR3 protein: CASSPSFSGQSLSSYNEQFF
clone size: once; V gene: TRBV7-8; D gene: .; J gene: TRBJ2-7; CDR3 length: 15; CDR3 DNA: TGTGCCAGCAGCTTAGCTGGCGTCTACTCCTACGAGCAGTACTTC; CDR3 protein: CASSLAGVYSYEQYF
clone size: .; V gene: TRBV30; D gene: .; J gene: TRBJ1-2; CDR3 length: 17; CDR3 DNA: TGTGCCTGGAGGACACCCGGACAGTTGCGGGGGACTAGAGGCTACACCTTC; CDR3 protein: CAWRTPGQLRGTRGYTF
clone size: .; V gene: TRBV18; D gene: TRBD1; J gene: TRBJ2-7; CDR3 length: 14; CDR3 DNA: TGTGCCAGCTCACCGGGACAGTCCGACCGAGAGCAGTACTTC; CDR3 protein: CASSPGQSDREQYF
clone size: .; V gene: TRBV30; D gene: .; J gene: TRBJ1-1; CDR3 length: 14; CDR3 DNA: TGTGCCTGGAGTGGACAGGCCGCGAACACTGAAGCTTTCTTT; CDR3 protein: CAWSGQAANTEAFF
clone size: .; V gene: TRBV5-4; D gene: .; J gene: TRBJ1-4; CDR3 length: 15; CDR3 DNA: TGTGCCAGCAGCTTGGCCAGTGGGAAAAATGAAAAACTGTTTTTT; CDR3 protein: CASSLASGKNEKLFF
clone size: .; V gene: TRBV23-1; D gene: .; J gene: TRBJ1-5; CDR3 length: 17; CDR3 DNA: TGCGCCAGCAGTCAATCTCTGAGGCGCACCGGCAATCAGCCCCAGCATTTT; CDR3 protein: CASSQSLRRTGNQPQHF
clone size: few; V gene: TRBV27; D gene: .; J gene: TRBJ1-5; CDR3 length: 17; CDR3 DNA: TGTGCCAGCAGTTTACGCGGGGTCCGGGGACCGGATCAGCCCCAGCATTTT; CDR3 protein: CASSLRGVRGPDQPQHF
clone size: .; V gene: TRBV6-5; D gene: TRBD1; J gene: TRBJ2-7; CDR3 length: 14; CDR3 DNA: TGTGCCAGCAGTTATGGACAGGGGTGGTACGAGCAGTACTTC; CDR3 protein: CASSYGQGWYEQYF
clone size: .; V gene: TRBV2; D gene: .; J gene: TRBJ1-5; CDR3 length: 14; CDR3 DNA: TGTGCCAGCAGTGTACGGGACAGCAATCAGCCCCAGCATTTT; CDR3 protein: CASSVRDSNQPQHF
clone size: .; V gene: TRBV20-1; D gene: .; J gene: TRBJ1-1; CDR3 length: 11; CDR3 DNA: TGCAGTGCTCCTAGGGTAACTGAAGCTTTCTTT; CDR3 protein: CSAPRVTEAFF
clone size: .; V gene: TRBV30; D gene: .; J gene: TRBJ1-1; CDR3 length: 11; CDR3 DNA: TGTGCCTGGGACGGAAACACTGAAGCTTTCTTT; CDR3 protein: CAWDGNTEAFF
clone size: few; V gene: TRBV5-8; D gene: .; J gene: TRBJ1-2; CDR3 length: 10; CDR3 DNA: TGTGCCAGCAGCCGGGACCTTGGGACCTTC; CDR3 protein: CASSRDLGTF
clone size: .; V gene: TRBV10-3; D gene: TRBD1; J gene: TRBJ1-1; CDR3 length: 14; CDR3 DNA: TGTGCCACCTGGACAGGGGAGGGTGGCACTGAAGCTTTCTTT; CDR3 protein: CATWTGEGGTEAFF
clone size: .; V gene: TRBV28; D gene: TRBD1; J gene: TRBJ1-2; CDR3 length: 13; CDR3 DNA: TGTGCCAGCAGCCTGGACAGGGGCAGAGGCTACACCTTC; CDR3 protein: CASSLDRGRGYTF
clone size: once; V gene: TRBV13; D gene: .; J gene: TRBJ2-1; CDR3 length: 14; CDR3 DNA: TGTGCCAGCAGGGAGACGGGAATGGGGCGTGAGCAGTTCTTC; CDR3 protein: CASRETGMGREQFF
clone size: .; V gene: TRBV7-9; D gene: .; J gene: TRBJ1-1; CDR3 length: 13; CDR3 DNA: TGTGCCAGCAGCACGAGACAGTGGACTGAAGCTTTCTTT; CDR3 protein: CASSTRQWTEAFF
clone size: .; V gene: TRBV19; D gene: TRBD2; J gene: TRBJ2-7; CDR3 length: 13; CDR3 DNA: TGTGCCAGTAGCATAAGCCCCGGGGGGGTGAAGTACTTC; CDR3 protein: CASSISPGGVKYF
clone size: once; V gene: TRBV5-1; D gene: .; J gene: TRBJ2-7; CDR3 length: 13; CDR3 DNA: TGCGCCAGCAGCCGGATTGGACAGAACGAGCAGTACTTC; CDR3 protein: CASSRIGQNEQYF
clone size: .; V gene: TRBV5-5; D gene: .; J gene: TRBJ1-3; CDR3 length: 15; CDR3 DNA: TGTGCCAGCAGCTTGGAGGACGTCGGAGGGAACACCATATATTTT; CDR3 protein: CASSLEDVGGNTIYF
clone size: .; V gene: TRBV4-2; D gene: .; J gene: TRBJ1-5; CDR3 length: 13; CDR3 DNA: TGTGCCAGCAGCCAAGATAGGGCCCGGCCCCAGCATTTT; CDR3 protein: CASSQDRARPQHF
clone size: .; V gene: TRBV6-1; D gene: TRBD1; J gene: TRBJ2-1; CDR3 length: 18; CDR3 DNA: TGTGCCAGCAGTGAAACCCCCACACTGACAGGGGAAGACGATGAGCAGTTCTTC; CDR3 protein: CASSETPTLTGEDDEQFF
clone size: .; V gene: TRBV19; D gene: TRBD2; J gene: TRBJ2-3; CDR3 length: 14; CDR3 DNA: TGTGCCAGTAGAAGACTAGCGGACACAGATACGCAGTATTTT; CDR3 protein: CASRRLADTDTQYF
clone size: .; V gene: TRBV7-9; D gene: .; J gene: TRBJ2-7; CDR3 length: 15; CDR3 DNA: TGTGCCAGCAGCTTAGCGACCTCGGTATCCTACGAGCAGTACTTC; CDR3 protein: CASSLATSVSYEQYF
clone size: .; V gene: TRBV18; D gene: .; J gene: TRBJ2-3; CDR3 length: 15; CDR3 DNA: TGTGCCAGCTCACCATCTTTAGCGCTCATAGATACGCAGTATTTT; CDR3 protein: CASSPSLALIDTQYF
clone size: .; V gene: TRBV11-2; D gene: .; J gene: TRBJ2-7; CDR3 length: 15; CDR3 DNA: TGTGCCAGCAGCTTAGAAGGTAGGGTTTGGGACGAGCAGTACTTC; CDR3 protein: CASSLEGRVWDEQYF
clone size: .; V gene: TRBV6-5; D gene: .; J gene: TRBJ2-1; CDR3 length: 15; CDR3 DNA: TGTGCCAGCACCCCCCATCGGGGCTCCTACAATGAGCAGTTCTTC; CDR3 protein: CASTPHRGSYNEQFF
clone size: .; V gene: TRBV10-3; D gene: .; J gene: TRBJ1-5; CDR3 length: 13; CDR3 DNA: TGTGCCATCGGGGGGTATAGCAATCAGCCCCAGCATTTT; CDR3 protein: CAIGGYSNQPQHF
clone size: .; V gene: TRBV5-4; D gene: .; J gene: TRBJ1-1; CDR3 length: 13; CDR3 DNA: TGTGCCAGCAGCGTTCAGGAGAACACTGAAGCTTTCTTT; CDR3 protein: CASSVQENTEAFF